This T cell receptor (beta chain) derives from a study of lymphopenia after photon versus proton radiotherapy. General study points: Authors raise, but do not show, better survival with proton therapy. Oligoclonal CD8+ Temra expansion after nadir drove photon patients' diversity drop. Post-nadir TCR diversity decline inversely tracked overall survival among those who died. Photon-treated patients lost naive T cells and TCR diversity; proton-treated stayed stable.

The protocol was immunoSEQ multiplex PCR, while the TCRdb copy is restricted to in-frame clones and leaves out a portion. The table shows tens of thousands of clones, with about 94% occurring only once. Per the germline V gene, CDR1 is MGHDK and CDR2 is SYGVNS. J was trimmed by 6 bases and V by 2 bases; bases with no gene match: 0. The CDR3 length is 13 residues. For this clone: What it binds is not known.

This sequence joins TRBV25-1 and TRBJ2-2; 7 bases agree with TRBD1. The clonotype was recovered from a man aged 60-69 years with cholangiocarcinoma. This sample comprised peripheral blood, obtained from a patient treated with photon-based radiotherapy. The CDR3: CASSETGAGELFF. The CDR3 DNA sequence: TGTGCCAGCAGTGAAACAGGGGCCGGGGAGCTGTTTTTT.